This entry lists 28 T cell receptor beta chains sequenced from one sample in a study of T cell responses to AZD1222 COVID-19 vaccine. Using immunoSEQ multiplex PCR, the repertoire was profiled, and TCRdb retains in-frame clones only, with some absent. Of about 84,000 clones listed, around 83% are singletons. This sample comprised peripheral blood, obtained 28 days after the second AZD1222 dose. Receptors originate from an adult who received the AZD1222 COVID-19 vaccine.

This chain joins TRBV9 and TRBJ2-7; tentatively, D is TRBD1 or TRBD2 (5 bases each). Germline V gene lookup returns CDR1 SGDLS and CDR2 YYNGEE. The CDR3 extends over 16 amino acids. The V end was cut by 2 bases, the J end by 0 bases, with 15 bases between. CDR3: CASSVSGTPSSYEQYF. The CDR3 DNA sequence: TGTGCCAGCAGCGTTTCCGGGACGCCGAGCTCCTACGAGCAGTACTTC.

This sequence joins TRBV10-1 and TRBJ1-4, with 7 positions matching TRBD1. V lost 5 bases, J lost 4 bases, and 7 bases stayed unmatched. The germline V gene encodes CDR1 WNHNN and CDR2 SYGVQD (reference sequence). This CDR3 has 15 residues. The CDR3 DNA follows: TGCGCCAGCAGTCCTCGACAGGGCGGTAATGAAAAACTGTTTTTT. Residues: CASSPRQGGNEKLFF.

The gene calls are TRBV5-4 and TRBJ1-1, with D unresolved. Trimming cost V 3 bases and J 1 base, with 1 base left between them. This CDR3 is 11 amino acids long. Germline V gene data show CDR1 as SGHNT and CDR2 as YYREEE (reference sequence). The DNA of the CDR3 is TGTGCCAGCAGCTCGAACACTGAAGCTTTCTTT. Its translation is CASSSNTEAFF.

Here the CDR3 DNA reads TGCGCCAGCAGCCTTATACAGGGAAAGAATGAAAAACTGTTTTTT. Translated: CASSLIQGKNEKLFF. This rearrangement joins TRBV5-1 to TRBJ1-4; D is possibly TRBD1 (6 bases). The V and J ends lost 4 bases and 5 bases respectively, with 15 bases between them. The CDR3 runs to 15 residues. Germline CDR1 reads SGHRS; CDR2 reads YFSETQ.

The rearrangement links TRBV9 to TRBJ2-2; D is uncertain. This CDR3 spans 12 amino acids. CDR1 is SGDLS, CDR2 YYNGEE, per germline. V was shortened by 2 bases and J by 3 bases, with 2 bases between the two germline ends. The CDR3 DNA is TGTGCCAGCAGCGTGGACACCGGGGAGCTGTTTTTT. Translated, it gives CASSVDTGELFF.

The CDR3 region has the DNA TGTGCCAGTCGGTCGCCATCGGACTATGGCTACACCTTC. The encoded protein is CASRSPSDYGYTF. The rearrangement joins TRBV19 to TRBJ1-2; D not certain. Trimming removed 8 bases at V and 3 bases at J, with 13 bases between. The V gene's germline CDR1 is LNHDA and CDR2 SQIVND (reference sequence). The CDR3 consists of 13 residues.

This chain links TRBV19 with TRBJ2-5; 9 nucleotides align to TRBD1. The V gene's germline CDR1 is LNHDA and CDR2 SQIVND (reference sequence). The CDR3 is made up of 14 amino acids. V shed 7 bases and J 5 bases; nucleotides not matched to a gene: 8. The CDR3 loop is CASNLQGAAETQYF. The DNA for the CDR3 is TGTGCCAGTAATCTACAGGGGGCGGCGGAGACCCAGTACTTC.

The genes are TRBV15 and TRBJ2-4; TRBD1 matches 8 bases. The CDR3 is 15 amino acids. V dropped 2 bases and J dropped 6; count of bases not matched to a gene: 6. The germline CDR1 and CDR2 sequences are LNHNV and YYDKDF (reference sequence). The CDR3 protein is CATSRYGTGGNIQYF. The CDR3 DNA follows: TGTGCCACCAGCAGATATGGGACAGGCGGAAACATTCAGTACTTC.

This chain uses TRBV6-1 with TRBJ2-3; TRBD1 might be the D (6 bases). This CDR3 has 15 amino acids. Trimming left V 1 base short and J 8 bases short, with 16 bases between. In germline, CDR1 is MNHNS, CDR2 SASEGT. The CDR3 DNA follows: TGTGCCAGCAGTGAAGTTCGGACAGTTGGTGTTACGCAGTATTTT. This codes for CASSEVRTVGVTQYF.

This rearrangement joins TRBV6-5 to TRBJ1-4; D gene ambiguous. The CDR3 loop spans 14 amino acids. The V and J ends lost 2 bases and 7 bases respectively, with 11 bases between them. CDR1 is MNHEY and CDR2 is SVGAGI in the germline V gene. The CDR3 DNA reads TGTGCCAGCAGTTACGCTGGCCGAGTTGAAAAACTGTTTTTT. This gives the protein CASSYAGRVEKLFF.

The chain recombines TRBV24-1 with TRBJ2-5, with TRBD2 matching over 10 bases. CDR3 length: 17 amino acids. The germline V gene encodes CDR1 KGHDR and CDR2 SFDVKD. V shed 1 base, J shed 1 base, and the junction held 5 bases outside the gene matches. CDR3 coding DNA: TGTGCCACCAGTGATTTAAAGACTAGCGGGCTCCAAGAGACCCAGTACTTC. It is translated as CATSDLKTSGLQETQYF.

CDR3 DNA sequence: TGCGCCAGCAGTGAGTCTCGAGGGGGCCGGAACGAGCAGTACTTC. Its protein is CASSESRGGRNEQYF. The rearrangement links TRBV10-1 to TRBJ2-7; 7 bases agree with TRBD1. The V gene end was trimmed by 0 bases and the J gene end by 5 bases; junction bases not matched to a gene: 7. The germline V gene has CDR1 WNHNN and CDR2 SYGVQD (reference sequence). The CDR3 is 15 amino acids.

To note about this clone: The germline gene is not matched at one end of the junction; a read error may be the cause. The same CDR3 arises from other DNA sequences in this sample as well. The chain uses TRBV19 and TRBJ2-5, with 13 positions matching TRBD2. The V gene's germline CDR1 is LNHDA and CDR2 SQIVND (reference sequence). The CDR3 length is 16 residues. CDR3 in amino acids: CASGGLAGSGQETQYF. The CDR3 nucleotides read TGCGCCAGTGGGGGACTAGCGGGAAGTGGCCAAGAGACCCAGTACTTC.

J is TRBJ2-1 and V is TRBV6-2 or TRBV6-3; 13 nucleotides line up with TRBD2. Germline V gene lookup returns CDR1 MNHEY and CDR2 SVGEGT. The CDR3 extends over 21 amino acids. V was clipped by 5 bases and J by 5 bases; unmatched bases: 21. CDR3 amino acids: CASSRSTGTSGTLQAHNEQFF. In DNA form, the CDR3 reads TGTGCCAGCAGTCGTTCGACCGGGACTAGCGGGACACTTCAGGCCCACAATGAGCAGTTCTTC.

CDR3 nucleotide sequence: TGCGCCAGCAGCTTGGCCGGACAGGTGGGCTCCTACGAGCAGTACTTC. This sequence encodes CASSLAGQVGSYEQYF. The rearrangement joins TRBV5-1 to TRBJ2-7; 7 nucleotides align to TRBD1. The V and J ends lost 0 bases and 0 bases, in that order; junction bases with no gene match: 6. The CDR3 length is 16 residues. Germline CDR1 and CDR2: SGHRS and YFSETQ.

This clone has a handful of counts. The V and J genes are TRBV28 and TRBJ1-3; D perhaps matches TRBD1 (6 bases). This CDR3 has 15 amino acids. Germline lookup yields CDR1 MDHEN and CDR2 SYDVKM. The V gene lost 5 bases and the J gene lost 2 bases, with 13 bases spanning the gap. The CDR3 sequence is CASSTGWRAGNTIYF. In nucleotides, the CDR3 is TGTGCCAGCAGTACAGGGTGGAGGGCTGGAAACACCATATATTTT.

The rearrangement links TRBV14 to TRBJ2-2; TRBD2 matches 8 bases. The CDR3 contains 17 residues. Per the germline V gene, CDR1 is SGHDN and CDR2 is FVKESK. The trim removed 3 bases at V and 1 base at J, leaving 7 bases unmatched. The CDR3 here is CASSHRSGGLNTGELFF. The CDR3 DNA is TGTGCCAGCAGCCATAGGAGCGGGGGTTTGAACACCGGGGAGCTGTTTTTT.

This clone was observed a single time. V usage is TRBV6-5 and J usage is TRBJ1-2; D is undetermined. V shed 6 bases and J shed 7 bases, with 18 bases lying between them. The CDR3 sequence is 14 residues long. Germline CDR1 reads MNHEY; CDR2 reads SVGAGI. This CDR3 reads CASRIELGPSGYTF. As DNA, the CDR3 is TGTGCCAGCAGAATCGAGTTAGGACCATCTGGCTACACCTTC.

V and J are TRBV29-1 and TRBJ2-3; D is ambiguous. V lost 3 bases and J 0 bases, leaving 4 bases between the germline ends. Germline CDR1 SQVTM, CDR2 ANQGSEA. The CDR3 spans 12 residues. The CDR3 region is CSVDNSTDTQYF. CDR3 in DNA: TGCAGCGTTGATAATAGCACAGATACGCAGTATTTT.

The chain carries TRBV5-1 and TRBJ2-5, with 9 bases identical to TRBD2. The ends lost 7 bases at V and 5 bases at J; junction bases unmatched: 12. Germline V gives CDR1 SGHRS, CDR2 YFSETQ. The CDR3 spans 15 residues. The CDR3 reads CASGPSGTVGETQYF. The CDR3 nucleotides are TGCGCCAGCGGACCTAGCGGGACGGTCGGGGAGACCCAGTACTTC.

The V gene is TRBV7-2, the J gene TRBJ2-7, with TRBD2 identical over 7 bases. With 5 bases clipped from V and 5 bases from J, the junction kept 6 bases outside the gene matches. Germline V gene lookup returns CDR1 SGHTA and CDR2 FQGNSA. The CDR3 spans 13 residues. CDR3 protein: CASSQPGRDEQYF. The CDR3 DNA sequence: TGTGCCAGCAGCCAACCTGGGAGGGACGAGCAGTACTTC.

The genes are TRBV7-3 and TRBJ2-2; D possibly corresponds to TRBD1 (5 bases). Deletions cut 1 base from V and 2 bases from J, with 8 bases between. Germline V gives CDR1 SGHTA, CDR2 FQGTGA. The CDR3 totals 15 residues. The CDR3 bases are TGTGCCAGCAGCTTAAGGGGCCCTAACACCGGGGAGCTGTTTTTT. Amino acids: CASSLRGPNTGELFF.

This chain links TRBV18 with TRBJ2-7, with a tentative D call TRBD1 (6 bases). In germline, CDR1 is KGHSH, CDR2 LQKENI. This CDR3 has 14 amino acids. V gave up 3 bases and J gave up 7 bases, with 16 bases separating them. The CDR3 loop is CASSPPGDTREQYF. DNA for the CDR3: TGTGCCAGCTCACCGCCAGGGGACACGAGGGAGCAGTACTTC. Variable domain in full (rest from reference TRBV18 and TRBJ2-7): NAGVMQNPRHLVRRRGQEARLRCSPMKGHSHVYWYRQLPEEGLKFMVYLQKENIIDESGMPKERFSAEFPKEGPSILRIQQVVRGDSAAYFCASSPPGDTREQYFGPGTRLTVT.

This chain connects TRBV28 to TRBJ2-7; D is possibly TRBD1 (5 bases). The CDR3 has 14 residues. V lost 2 bases to trimming and J lost 2 bases, with 10 bases between them. The V gene's germline CDR1 is MDHEN and CDR2 SYDVKM. The chain's CDR3 is CASSLPGSPYEQYF. For the CDR3, the DNA is TGTGCCAGCAGTTTACCAGGGTCCCCCTACGAGCAGTACTTC.

The chain uses TRBV12-3 or TRBV12-4 and TRBJ1-2; TRBD1 is a possible D gene (5 bases). The CDR3 totals 13 residues. The V end lost 5 bases, the J end lost 8 bases, and 15 bases lay between the germline ends. This chain's CDR3 is CASSPRGSVGYTF. In nucleotides, the CDR3 is TGTGCCAGCAGTCCTAGGGGTTCGGTCGGCTACACCTTC.

The rearrangement uses TRBV18 and TRBJ2-7, with D possibly called TRBD1 or TRBD2 (5 bases each). The V and J ends lost 6 bases and 3 bases respectively, with 33 bases between them. This CDR3 is 20 amino acids long. The germline V gene encodes CDR1 KGHSH and CDR2 LQKENI. CDR3 residues: CASSPKGSVLGHREDYEQYF. The CDR3 DNA reads as TGTGCCAGCTCGCCTAAAGGGTCGGTTCTCGGACATCGGGAAGACTACGAGCAGTACTTC.

This chain uses TRBV3-1 (or the pseudogene TRBV3-2) with TRBJ1-2; 9 bases are shared with TRBD1. With 4 bases clipped from V and 7 bases from J, the junction kept 10 bases outside the gene matches. There are 15 residues in the CDR3. Germline CDR1 LGHDT, CDR2 YNNKEL (reference sequence). This chain's CDR3 is CASSPGTGTGLGYTF. The CDR3 DNA reads TGTGCCAGCAGCCCAGGGACAGGGACGGGCCTTGGCTACACCTTC.

DNA of the CDR3: TGTGCCATCAGGGACAGCGAGGGACGAAATCAGCCCCAGCATTTT. This encodes CAIRDSEGRNQPQHF. J is TRBJ1-5 and V is TRBV10-3; TRBD1 might be the D (6 bases). In germline, CDR1 is ENHRY, CDR2 SYGVKD. CDR3 length: 15 residues. Trimming shortened V by 6 bases and J by 4 bases, and 16 bases separated the two germline ends.